The 32 T cell receptor beta chains below come from one sample, sequenced in a study of blood T cells in healthy people across ages. The authors ran a second PCR of roughly 6 to 12 cycles using a sample-barcoded 5' primer and a J-beta primer mix. TCRdb re-analysed the 5' RACE reads in MiXCR, keeping a single row per CDR3 protein. The sample includes roughly 1 million distinct CDR3 sequences, under 30% of them seen just once. The same data also contributed to another study, on T cells of mothers and their children.

What was sequenced was blood. Source of these receptors: a girl under 10 years old in good health.

V and J are TRBV5-1 and TRBJ2-5; D perhaps matches TRBD2 (6 bases). The V gene lost 0 bases and the J gene lost 5 bases, with 14 bases spanning the gap. Germline values: CDR1 SGHRS, CDR2 YFSETQ. The CDR3 has 15 residues. Here the CDR3 DNA reads TGCGCCAGCAGCTTGGTTCCGGGAGAGACGGAGACCCAGTACTTC. Protein product: CASSLVPGETETQYF.

This clonotype was seen a few times. The chain carries TRBV20-1 and TRBJ2-7; TRBD2 is a possible D gene (6 bases). Germline CDR1 reads DFQATT; CDR2 reads SNEGSKA (reference sequence). The CDR3 extends over 13 amino acids. V lost 5 bases and J 7 bases, leaving 18 bases between the germline ends. In DNA form, the CDR3 reads TGCAGTGCTGCCGGCGGGGTTTCGAGAGAGCAGTACTTC. This sequence encodes CSAAGGVSREQYF.

Only a few counts were recorded for this clonotype. V gene TRBV5-1 combines with J gene TRBJ1-1; 10 positions match TRBD1. This CDR3 is 14 amino acids long. Trimming took 4 bases from V and 3 from J; bases not matched to a gene: 3. Per the germline V gene, CDR1 is SGHRS and CDR2 is YFSETQ. Here the CDR3 reads CASSTGQGDTEAFF. CDR3 DNA sequence: TGCGCCAGCAGCACCGGACAGGGGGACACTGAAGCTTTCTTT.

The chain uses TRBV6-2 or TRBV6-3 and TRBJ2-5, with TRBD1 as a possible D gene (5 bases). From germline, CDR1 is MNHEY and CDR2 SVGEGT. Trimming pared 2 bases from V and 5 bases from J, leaving 12 bases between. This CDR3 is 14 amino acids long. CDR3 nucleotides: TGTGCCAGCAGTTACGGGGCGAGGCGGGAGACCCAGTACTTC. Protein sequence: CASSYGARRETQYF.

The chain combines TRBV5-1 with TRBJ2-3; no reliable D call. In germline, CDR1 is SGHRS, CDR2 YFSETQ. CDR3 length equals 14 residues. V shed 3 bases and J shed 2 bases, with 10 bases lying between them. The CDR3, as DNA: TGCGCCAGCAGCTGGGGAACCCCCACAGATACGCAGTATTTT. This encodes CASSWGTPTDTQYF.

The gene calls are TRBV9 and TRBJ1-2; possibly TRBD1 for D (5 bases). Germline V gives CDR1 SGDLS, CDR2 YYNGEE. V lost 1 base and J 5 bases, leaving 15 bases between the germline ends. The CDR3 has 15 amino acids. The CDR3 DNA is TGTGCCAGCAGCGTATACAGGACGGAGGGGTATGGCTACACCTTC. Protein: CASSVYRTEGYGYTF.

The chain combines TRBV25-1 with TRBJ2-5; D tentatively reads TRBD1 or TRBD2 (5 bases each). The tail of the sequence fits TRBJ2-7 better, so the J call may be wrong. In germline, CDR1 is MGHDK, CDR2 SYGVNS. The CDR3 is 15 residues long. The CDR3 is CASSEWVGDLYEQYF. The CDR3 bases are TGTGCCAGCAGTGAATGGGTAGGGGACCTCTACGAGCAGTACTTC.

This clonotype was seen more than once but under ten times. This chain joins TRBV5-1 and TRBJ2-1; 10 bases map to TRBD2. Germline CDR1 is SGHRS and CDR2 is YFSETQ. V trimming: 6 bases; J trimming: 2 bases; junction bases outside the gene matches: 11. The CDR3 sequence is 17 residues long. CDR3 protein: CASTPVGSGRPYNEQFF. CDR3 DNA sequence: TGCGCCAGCACCCCGGTGGGTAGCGGGAGGCCCTACAATGAGCAGTTCTTC.

The chain carries TRBV20-1 and TRBJ1-1, with 7 bases aligning to TRBD1. The V gene end was trimmed by 8 bases and the J gene end by 0 bases; junction bases not matched to a gene: 6. Per the germline V gene, CDR1 is DFQATT and CDR2 is SNEGSKA (reference sequence). The CDR3 has 13 amino acids. The CDR3 sequence: CSTPDRVNTEAFF. The CDR3 DNA reads TGCAGTACCCCCGACAGGGTGAACACTGAAGCTTTCTTT.

The chain joins TRBV12-3 or TRBV12-4 to TRBJ1-2; D ambiguous. V was trimmed by 4 bases and J by 4 bases, leaving 16 bases between them. This CDR3 is 15 amino acids long. CDR3 coding DNA: TGTGCCAGCAGTTCCCCGTCACCATTTCGCTATGGCTACACCTTC. It codes for CASSSPSPFRYGYTF.

This clonotype came up a few times. The rearrangement links TRBV14 to TRBJ2-1; TRBD2 matches 13 bases. Germline loops: CDR1 SGHDN, CDR2 FVKESK. The CDR3 runs to 16 residues. V was pared by 4 bases and J by 8 bases, with 8 bases of the junction left unmatched. CDR3 sequence: CASSRWTSGSDDEQFF. DNA for the CDR3: TGTGCCAGCAGCCGATGGACTAGCGGGAGTGACGATGAGCAGTTCTTC.

The CDR3 loop reads CASSRLPTSYEQYF. CDR3 in DNA: TGTGCCAGCAGTCGACTGCCCACTAGCTACGAGCAGTACTTC. The chain employs TRBV12-3 or TRBV12-4 and TRBJ2-5; D possibly corresponds to TRBD2 (5 bases). Judging by the DNA end, TRBJ2-7 fits better; the J call may be wrong. The CDR3 is 14 amino acids.

In the case of this clonotype: At one boundary the junction diverges from the germline segment, which might be a read error. The chain recombines TRBV29-1 with TRBJ1-2; D is perhaps TRBD1 (5 bases). From germline, CDR1 is SQVTM and CDR2 ANQGSEA. The CDR3 runs to 11 residues. In DNA, the CDR3 is TGCGGCGTTGGGGCCTCCCCCGGCTACACCTTC. This translates into CGVGASPGYTF.

The chain recombines TRBV7-2 with TRBJ2-5, with 7 nucleotides matching TRBD2. Germline trimming cut 5 bases from V and 5 bases from J; bases unmatched to any gene: 11. Germline CDR1 SGHTA, CDR2 FQGNSA. This CDR3 is 15 amino acids long. The CDR3 sequence: CASSLEGLGGETQYF. In DNA, the CDR3 is TGTGCCAGCAGCCTAGAGGGACTCGGGGGGGAGACCCAGTACTTC.

This clonotype was observed a single time. DNA for the CDR3: TGTGCTTCTTGGGGAGCCCCCTATGGCTACACCTTC. As protein: CASWGAPYGYTF. V and J are TRBV28 and TRBJ1-2; D not resolved. Per germline, CDR1 MDHEN and CDR2 SYDVKM. The CDR3 loop spans 12 amino acids.

The chain is built from TRBV6-1 and TRBJ2-5; TRBD2 aligns across 10 bases. The DNA end lines up better with TRBJ2-1; the J call may be wrong. CDR3 length: 13 residues. Germline V gene data show CDR1 as MNHNS and CDR2 as SASEGT. The chain's CDR3 is CASSTSGKSSQFF. The CDR3 nucleotides are TGTGCCAGCAGTACTAGCGGGAAATCGTCCCAGTTCTTC.

This clonotype has only a few counts. The V and J genes are TRBV29-1 and TRBJ2-1; the match to TRBD1 covers 7 bases. The CDR3 spans 15 residues. With V trimmed by 4 bases and J by 2 bases, 8 bases remained unmatched. Germline loops: CDR1 SQVTM, CDR2 ANQGSEA. For the CDR3, the DNA is TGCAGCGTTGCGCCTGGGACAGCTGCCTACAATGAGCAGTTCTTC. This gives the protein CSVAPGTAAYNEQFF.

J is TRBJ2-1 and V is TRBV5-1; unclear D gene. This CDR3 is built from 17 residues. V was pared by 4 bases and J by 1 base, with 18 bases between. The germline V gene has CDR1 SGHRS and CDR2 YFSETQ. CDR3 coding DNA: TGCGCCAGCAGCGAAGAATACAATGTCTATTCCTACAATGAGCAGTTCTTC. Protein product: CASSEEYNVYSYNEQFF.

This clonotype was recorded a few times. The chain combines TRBV9 with TRBJ2-5; possibly TRBD1 for D (6 bases). This CDR3 is built from 16 residues. Trimming took off 0 bases at V and 2 bases at J, with 14 bases between the two ends. Germline V lookup: CDR1 SGDLS, CDR2 YYNGEE. CDR3 DNA sequence: TGTGCCAGCAGCGTAGTAGGGGGTCCCCCTCAAGAGACCCAGTACTTC. Translation gives CASSVVGGPPQETQYF.

The rearrangement joins TRBV7-6 to TRBJ1-4; a possible D gene is TRBD1 (6 bases). Germline CDR1 and CDR2: SGHVS and FNYEAQ. The length of the CDR3 is 14 residues. V was pared by 6 bases and J by 7 bases, with 15 bases between. In DNA, the CDR3 is TGTGCCAGCAGTTCGACAGGTTCAGGTGAAAAACTGTTTTTT. It translates to CASSSTGSGEKLFF.

The chain carries TRBV7-9 and TRBJ2-7; no reliable D call. CDR1 and CDR2 (germline): SEHNR, FQNEAQ (reference sequence). The CDR3 runs to 14 residues. V gave up 1 base and J gave up 3 bases, with 10 bases separating them. The CDR3 bases are TGTGCCAGCAGCTTAGTCGCGAGGAACTACGAGCAGTACTTC. Translated: CASSLVARNYEQYF.

This CDR3 is CSVVPGTGGLETQYF. The CDR3, as DNA: TGCAGCGTCGTTCCCGGGACAGGGGGCTTGGAGACCCAGTACTTC. The rearrangement links TRBV29-1 to TRBJ2-5; 12 bases are shared with TRBD1. CDR3 size: 15 residues. Germline V gives CDR1 SQVTM, CDR2 ANQGSEA. V was clipped by 6 bases and J by 5 bases; unmatched bases: 10.

Here the CDR3 reads CASSLPDRVIGEQFF. CDR3 DNA sequence: TGTGCCAGCAGCTTGCCGGACAGGGTGATTGGTGAGCAGTTCTTC. The chain uses TRBV7-9 and TRBJ2-1; TRBD1 agrees at 8 bases. Per the germline V gene, CDR1 is SEHNR and CDR2 is FQNEAQ (reference sequence). V lost 3 bases, J lost 9 bases, and 10 bases stayed unmatched. There are 15 residues in the CDR3.

The CDR3 DNA reads TGTGCCAGTAGTATAGATCGAGCGGGAGGAAGGAGAATTACCTACGAGCAGTACTTC. Translated: CASSIDRAGGRRITYEQYF. The chain couples TRBV19 to TRBJ2-7, with 9 bases that match TRBD2. The length of the CDR3 is 19 residues. CDR1 and CDR2 (germline): LNHDA, SQIVND (reference sequence). Trimming at V came to 0 bases and at J to 2 bases, leaving 14 bases not matched to a gene. Drawing the rest from reference TRBV19 and TRBJ2-7, the complete variable domain is DGGITQSPKYLFRKEGQNVTLSCEQNLNHDAMYWYRQDPGQGLRLIYYSQIVNDFQKGDIAEGYSVSREKKESFPLTVTSAQKNPTAFYLCASSIDRAGGRRITYEQYFGPGTRLTVT.

The rearrangement uses TRBV7-2 and TRBJ2-1, with 8 nucleotides matching TRBD2. TRBJ2-5 matches the DNA end more closely, so the J call is doubtful. The CDR3 loop spans 15 amino acids. Germline lookup yields CDR1 SGHTA and CDR2 FQGNSA. As DNA, the CDR3 is TGTGCCAGCAGCTTAGAACCGGGACTAGAAGAGACCCAGTACTTC. Its protein product is CASSLEPGLEETQYF.

This clonotype was observed a few times. This chain links TRBV20-1 with TRBJ2-3, with 9 nucleotides matching TRBD2. CDR1 is DFQATT, CDR2 SNEGSKA, per germline (reference sequence). The CDR3 is 16 amino acids. With V trimmed by 3 bases and J by 2 bases, 9 bases remained unmatched. This chain's CDR3 is CSASIRLADLTDTQYF. CDR3 nucleotides: TGCAGTGCTAGTATCCGACTAGCGGATCTCACAGATACGCAGTATTTT.

The table lists this clonotype with a few counts. The V and J genes are TRBV28 and TRBJ2-5; TRBD1 or TRBD2 may be the D gene (5 bases each). The better agreement between TRBJ2-1 and the DNA end casts doubt on the J call. This CDR3 is built from 13 residues. CDR1 and CDR2 (germline): MDHEN, SYDVKM. The CDR3 region has the DNA TGTGCCAGCAGTTTATCGGGGACCTCTAAGCAGTTCTTC. This translates into CASSLSGTSKQFF.

This clonotype was counted many times. This chain connects TRBV29-1 to TRBJ1-1; D remains ambiguous. V gave up 4 bases and J gave up 0 bases, with 9 bases separating them. From germline, CDR1 is SQVTM and CDR2 ANQGSEA. The length of the CDR3 is 13 residues. In nucleotides, the CDR3 is TGCAGCGTTGCCGGACGGTTGAACACTGAAGCTTTCTTT. Protein: CSVAGRLNTEAFF.

The chain couples TRBV4-1 to TRBJ2-5; 10 positions agree with TRBD2. The end of the DNA fits TRBJ2-7 better, so the J call may be wrong. CDR3 length: 15 amino acids. The germline V gene encodes CDR1 MGHRA and CDR2 YSYEKL. The CDR3 sequence is CASSPLAGSFYEQYF. DNA of the CDR3: TGCGCCAGCAGCCCACTAGCGGGAAGTTTCTACGAGCAGTACTTC.

This clonotype was counted a few times. The chain carries TRBV4-3 and TRBJ2-1; TRBD1 matches at 7 bases. Gene TRBJ2-7 matches the end of the DNA better, so the J call may be wrong. CDR1 is LGHNA and CDR2 is YSLEER in the germline V gene. This CDR3 is built from 15 residues. CDR3 coding DNA: TGCGCCAGCAGCCCACAGATAGGGGGCGTTTTCGAGCAGTACTTC. Protein sequence: CASSPQIGGVFEQYF.

This chain connects TRBV6-1 to TRBJ2-1; D may be TRBD2 (6 bases). This CDR3 contains 14 residues. The V and J ends lost 9 bases and 5 bases respectively, with 17 bases between them. Germline V gene sequence: CDR1 MNHNS, CDR2 SASEGT. The CDR3 loop is CASSSFGGNNEQFF. CDR3 coding DNA: TGTGCCAGTTCTTCGTTCGGCGGGAACAATGAGCAGTTCTTC.

This clonotype appeared a single time. In DNA form, the CDR3 reads TGTGCCAGCACTAAAGGGGTGACAGGGGGCTACGAGCAGTACTTC. This sequence encodes CASTKGVTGGYEQYF. The chain has TRBV6-5 and TRBJ2-7, with 9 bases identical to TRBD1. The germline gives CDR1 MNHEY, CDR2 SVGAGI. V was clipped by 7 bases and J by 3 bases; unmatched bases: 10. The CDR3 extends over 15 amino acids.